One and the same sample provided the 26 T cell receptor beta chains below, sequenced in a study of shared clonotypes between healthy human individuals. Naive CD8 cells were CD45RO-negative, positively selected for CCR7, excluding terminally differentiated effector memory CD45RA+ cells. Method: immunoSEQ multiplex PCR; TCRdb's copy keeps in-frame clones and lacks some. Among roughly 2 million clones, roughly 95% were seen once, and the ten largest hold about 1.1%. Sequencing input: naive CD8+ T cells sorted from blood. These receptors were obtained from a young man in good health.

The chain couples TRBV10-1 to TRBJ2-7; D is ambiguous. CDR1 is WNHNN, CDR2 SYGVQD, per germline (reference sequence). The CDR3 is made up of 15 amino acids. Deletions cut 0 bases from V and 2 bases from J, with 11 bases between. In DNA, the CDR3 is TGCGCCAGCAGTGAGTCCAGGTATTCGGCCTACGAGCAGTACTTC. This encodes CASSESRYSAYEQYF.

With respect to this clone: Other DNA variants within this sample encode the same CDR3. The V gene is TRBV4-3, the J gene TRBJ1-5; 11 positions match TRBD1. Trimming took 0 bases from V and 6 from J; bases not matched to a gene: 1. Germline CDR1 reads LGHNA; CDR2 reads YSLEER. This CDR3 has 15 amino acids. CDR3 loop: CASSQDGTGGQPQHF. The CDR3 DNA sequence: TGCGCCAGCAGCCAAGACGGGACAGGGGGTCAGCCCCAGCATTTT.

V is TRBV27 and J is TRBJ2-1; 10 nucleotides line up with TRBD1. V was clipped by 6 bases and J by 10 bases; unmatched bases: 6. The germline gives CDR1 MNHEY, CDR2 SMNVEV (reference sequence). This CDR3 spans 13 amino acids. The CDR3 here is CASRDRGRLEQFF. The CDR3 DNA follows: TGTGCCAGCAGAGACAGGGGGCGGTTAGAGCAGTTCTTC.

The chain has TRBV28 and TRBJ1-5; D remains ambiguous. The V end lost 6 bases, the J end lost 6 bases, and 21 bases lay between the germline ends. The germline gives CDR1 MDHEN, CDR2 SYDVKM. This CDR3 is built from 16 residues. CDR3: CASSLVSEVVGQPQHF. The CDR3 DNA sequence: TGTGCCAGCAGCCTAGTCTCAGAAGTGGTGGGTCAGCCCCAGCATTTT.

J is TRBJ2-2 and V is TRBV10-3; tentative D call: TRBD2 (6 bases). The CDR3 consists of 16 residues. Trimming shortened V by 0 bases and J by 1 base, and 9 bases separated the two germline ends. The V gene's germline CDR1 is ENHRY and CDR2 SYGVKD. CDR3 amino acids: CAISESRRVNTGELFF. The CDR3 DNA follows: TGTGCCATCAGTGAGTCGCGGAGGGTGAACACCGGGGAGCTGTTTTTT.

The V and J genes are TRBV9 and TRBJ1-1, with D possibly matching TRBD1 (5 bases). The CDR3 extends over 15 amino acids. The ends were cut back, 0 bases at V and 0 bases at J, with 9 bases in the middle. Germline V gene lookup returns CDR1 SGDLS and CDR2 YYNGEE. CDR3 sequence reads: CASSVGGRMNTEAFF. The CDR3 DNA reads as TGTGCCAGCAGCGTAGGGGGACGGATGAACACTGAAGCTTTCTTT.

The genes are TRBV9 and TRBJ2-3, with D perhaps matching TRBD1 or TRBD2 (5 bases each). The CDR3 length is 16 residues. CDR1 SGDLS and CDR2 YYNGEE come from the germline V gene. The V gene lost 2 bases and the J gene lost 0 bases, with 13 bases spanning the gap. The CDR3 DNA sequence: TGTGCCAGCAGCGTTACAACGGGGCCTAGCACAGATACGCAGTATTTT. Protein sequence: CASSVTTGPSTDTQYF.

The V gene is TRBV19, the J gene TRBJ1-3; tentatively, D is TRBD1 (6 bases). With 8 bases removed from V and 3 bases from J, the gap between germline ends came to 17 bases. Looked up from germline, CDR1 is LNHDA and CDR2 is SQIVND (reference sequence). The CDR3 sequence is 15 residues long. CDR3 in amino acids: CASAPRTAGGNTIYF. The CDR3 DNA follows: TGTGCCAGTGCACCCCGGACAGCGGGTGGAAACACCATATATTTT.

Points on this clone: Other DNA sequences in this specimen translate into the identical CDR3. The chain couples TRBV7-9 to TRBJ1-2; tentative D call: TRBD1 (5 bases). The CDR3 has 14 residues. With 1 base removed from V and 2 bases from J, the gap between germline ends came to 8 bases. Germline lookup yields CDR1 SEHNR and CDR2 FQNEAQ (reference sequence). This chain's CDR3 is CASSLGQGNYGYTF. For the CDR3, the DNA is TGTGCCAGCAGCTTAGGGCAGGGCAACTATGGCTACACCTTC.

J is TRBJ2-3 and V is TRBV27; no clear D gene. Trimming removed 2 bases from V and 4 bases from J, with 13 bases in between. The CDR3 is 15 amino acids. Germline CDR1 and CDR2: MNHEY and SMNVEV (reference sequence). CDR3 region: CASSLHYLGADTQYF. CDR3 DNA sequence: TGTGCCAGCAGTTTACATTACCTGGGCGCAGATACGCAGTATTTT.

The chain uses TRBV5-4 and TRBJ2-5, with D possibly TRBD2 on 6 matching bases. Germline values: CDR1 SGHNT, CDR2 YYREEE (reference sequence). With 1 base removed from V and 3 bases from J, the gap between germline ends came to 10 bases. This CDR3 has 14 residues. DNA for the CDR3: TGTGCCAGCAGCTTGCGCGGGGTGGAAGAGACCCAGTACTTC. Amino acids: CASSLRGVEETQYF.

V and J are TRBV10-3 and TRBJ2-7, with D perhaps matching TRBD1 or TRBD2 (6 bases each). Per the germline V gene, CDR1 is ENHRY and CDR2 is SYGVKD. The V gene lost 7 bases and the J gene lost 3 bases, with 25 bases spanning the gap. The CDR3 is 17 residues long. The CDR3 DNA follows: TGTGCCATCAAGGGAAACTTCGGGGACAAGGAGGGCTACGAGCAGTACTTC. Translating gives CAIKGNFGDKEGYEQYF.

A single count supports this clone. This chain connects TRBV28 to TRBJ2-5, with a weak D call TRBD1 (6 bases). The V end was cut by 6 bases, the J end by 4 bases, with 9 bases between. From germline, CDR1 is MDHEN and CDR2 SYDVKM. This CDR3 is built from 12 residues. The CDR3 loop reads CASSPGVETQYF. CDR3 in DNA: TGTGCCAGCAGCCCAGGGGTAGAGACCCAGTACTTC.

The chain employs TRBV11-2 and TRBJ2-1; the match to TRBD1 covers 7 bases. The ends lost 5 bases at V and 4 bases at J; junction bases unmatched: 8. Germline V gene lookup returns CDR1 SGHAT and CDR2 FQNNGV. The length of the CDR3 is 15 residues. In DNA form, the CDR3 reads TGTGCCAGCAGCCCTCCCCCGACAGGGTACAATGAGCAGTTCTTC. This translates into CASSPPPTGYNEQFF.

This rearrangement joins TRBV19 to TRBJ2-1; TRBD2 matches at 13 bases. V shed 4 bases and J 4 bases; nucleotides not matched to a gene: 4. The length of the CDR3 is 16 residues. Germline CDR1 is LNHDA and CDR2 is SQIVND (reference sequence). The CDR3 DNA reads as TGTGCCAGTAGTAGCCGACTAGCGGGGGGATACAATGAGCAGTTCTTC. Translated: CASSSRLAGGYNEQFF. Using reference TRBV19 and TRBJ2-1 for the parts outside the CDR3, the full variable domain is DGGITQSPKYLFRKEGQNVTLSCEQNLNHDAMYWYRQDPGQGLRLIYYSQIVNDFQKGDIAEGYSVSREKKESFPLTVTSAQKNPTAFYLCASSSRLAGGYNEQFFGPGTRLTVL.

The chain combines TRBV27 with TRBJ2-1; D gene uncertain. From germline, CDR1 is MNHEY and CDR2 SMNVEV (reference sequence). CDR3 length: 12 residues. V was clipped by 8 bases and J by 10 bases, with 15 bases between them. The CDR3 DNA sequence: TGTGCCAGCGCTTCCTTAATCTGGGAGCAGTTCTTC. This sequence encodes CASASLIWEQFF.

This chain uses TRBV15 with TRBJ1-2; 8 bases are a match to TRBD1. The junction had 11 bases not matched to a gene; V was cut back by 3 bases and J by 5 bases. The germline gives CDR1 LNHNV, CDR2 YYDKDF (reference sequence). CDR3 length: 16 residues. This CDR3 is CATSSTKTGVAYGYTF. The CDR3 bases are TGTGCCACCAGCAGCACCAAGACAGGGGTTGCTTATGGCTACACCTTC.

This rearrangement joins TRBV28 to TRBJ2-3, with D maybe TRBD1 (5 bases). Trimming left V 2 bases short and J 5 bases short, with 11 bases between. This CDR3 is 14 amino acids long. Germline CDR1 reads MDHEN; CDR2 reads SYDVKM. CDR3 in DNA: TGTGCCAGCAGTTTACTGGGGCCGGGAGATACGCAGTATTTT. Encoded protein: CASSLLGPGDTQYF.

The chain has TRBV27 and TRBJ1-6, with D possibly matching TRBD1 (5 bases). Trimming removed 6 bases from V and 2 bases from J, with 8 bases in between. This CDR3 is 14 amino acids long. From germline, CDR1 is MNHEY and CDR2 SMNVEV (reference sequence). CDR3 amino acids: CASRSGPYNSPLHF. The CDR3 nucleotides read TGTGCCAGCAGATCGGGACCCTATAATTCACCCCTCCACTTT.

This sequence joins TRBV7-3 and TRBJ2-7, with 7 bases matching TRBD2. Germline loops: CDR1 SGHTA, CDR2 FQGTGA. The CDR3 length is 14 residues. Unmatched junction bases numbered 7, after V lost 5 bases and J lost 3 bases. The CDR3 DNA reads as TGTGCCAGCAGCACAACGGGGGGTAACTACGAGCAGTACTTC. It yields the protein CASSTTGGNYEQYF.

The chain combines TRBV5-8 with TRBJ2-7, with D uncertain. The V end was cut by 0 bases, the J end by 10 bases, with 20 bases between. Germline assignment: CDR1 SGHTS and CDR2 YDEGEE. The CDR3 sequence is 15 residues long. As DNA, the CDR3 is TGTGCCAGCAGCTTGGCCATTAGTCCTTTCGTCGGTCAGTACTTC. Translating gives CASSLAISPFVGQYF.

CDR3 in amino acids: CASRSQGAALLNTEAFF. The CDR3 coding sequence is TGTGCCAGCAGGTCACAGGGGGCGGCCCTCCTAAACACTGAAGCTTTCTTT. The rearrangement uses TRBV5-4 and TRBJ1-1, with TRBD1 identical over 9 bases. V trimming: 5 bases; J trimming: 2 bases; junction bases outside the gene matches: 13. Germline V CDR1 and CDR2: SGHNT, YYREEE (reference sequence). The CDR3 loop spans 17 amino acids. Based on the CDR3 plus reference TRBV5-4 and TRBJ1-1, the full variable domain is ETGVTQSPTHLIKTRGQQVTLRCSSQSGHNTVSWYQQALGQGPQFIFQYYREEENGRGNFPPRFSGLQFPNYSSELNVNALELDDSALYLCASRSQGAALLNTEAFFGQGTRLTVV.

This chain joins TRBV1 and TRBJ2-3; TRBD2, the table's D call, was not compared with the DNA. TRBV1 is classified as a pseudogene. The CDR3 has 17 residues. The CDR3 DNA is TGCACCAGCCCCCCCGGACTAGTCTCGTTAATCACAGATACGCAGTATTTT. It specifies CTSPPGLVSLITDTQYF.

The V and J genes are TRBV27 and TRBJ1-4; D gene ambiguous. This CDR3 is built from 10 residues. The germline V gene encodes CDR1 MNHEY and CDR2 SMNVEV (reference sequence). Trimming removed 8 bases from V and 8 bases from J, with 6 bases in between. The CDR3 protein is CASGGEKLFF. The CDR3 DNA sequence: TGTGCCAGCGGAGGGGAAAAACTGTTTTTT.

CDR3 nucleotides: TGTGCCAGTCATGGGACAGCCGATAATGAAGCTTTCTTT. Translated, it gives CASHGTADNEAFF. This chain connects TRBV19 to TRBJ1-1; TRBD1 matches at 7 bases. From germline, CDR1 is LNHDA and CDR2 SQIVND (reference sequence). The length of the CDR3 is 13 residues. Losses at the gene ends were 8 bases for V and 7 bases for J; bases not matched to a gene: 10.

The chain links TRBV30 to TRBJ2-1; possible D gene TRBD1, 6 bases. Germline V gene lookup returns CDR1 GTSNPN and CDR2 SVGIG (reference sequence). The CDR3 sequence is 13 residues long. With 4 bases removed from V and 15 bases from J, the gap between germline ends came to 22 bases. CDR3 DNA: TGTGCCTGGATGCAGGGGTTCGGGGTTGATCCGTTCTTC. This codes for CAWMQGFGVDPFF.